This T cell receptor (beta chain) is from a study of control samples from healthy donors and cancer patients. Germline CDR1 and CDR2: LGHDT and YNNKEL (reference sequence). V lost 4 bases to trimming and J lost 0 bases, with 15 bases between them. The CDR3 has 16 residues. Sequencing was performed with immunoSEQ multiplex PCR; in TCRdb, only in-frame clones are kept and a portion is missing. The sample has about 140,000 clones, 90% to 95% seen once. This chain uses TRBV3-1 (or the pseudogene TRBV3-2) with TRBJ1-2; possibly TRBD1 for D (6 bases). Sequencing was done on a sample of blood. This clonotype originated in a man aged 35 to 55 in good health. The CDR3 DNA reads TGTGCCAGCAGCCTATCCCAGGGGTCCCCTAACTATGGCTACACCTTC. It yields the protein CASSLSQGSPNYGYTF.